This T cell receptor (beta chain) was documented in a study of blood T cell repertoires in COVID-19. Trimming removed 5 bases from V and 3 bases from J, with 11 bases in between. CDR3 size: 14 residues. Germline lookup yields CDR1 MDHEN and CDR2 SYDVKM. Assay: immunoSEQ multiplex PCR; the TCRdb copy retains only in-frame clones and omits some. The sample includes more than 150,000 clones, 65% to 90% seen only once; the top ten take roughly 7.8%. This clone appeared a single time. The rearrangement joins TRBV28 to TRBJ1-5, with D perhaps matching TRBD1 (6 bases). Sequenced material: peripheral blood. The receptor comes from a man aged 55 to 69 with acute or convalescent COVID-19. In DNA form, the CDR3 reads TGTGCCAGCAGTCCAGGACAGTACAATCAGCCCCAGCATTTT. This gives the protein CASSPGQYNQPQHF.